The sequence of this T cell receptor beta chain was determined in a study of identical twins. This clonotype was observed at least ten times. Via MiXCR, TCRdb re-called the 5' RACE reads, giving one row per CDR3 protein. The table records over 200,000 distinct CDR3 sequences, over 8% of them present only once. Losses at the gene ends were 0 bases for V and 4 bases for J; bases not matched to a gene: 7. The CDR3 has 16 residues. Germline V gene lookup returns CDR1 DFQATT and CDR2 SNEGSKA (reference sequence). The receptor's source is a young woman in good health. The sample comprised memory (CD45RO+) T cells sorted from blood. This chain uses TRBV20-1 with TRBJ2-3, with 10 bases lining up with TRBD1. In DNA form, the CDR3 reads TGCAGTGCTAGAGATTCCAGGGACAGGGGTGCAGATACGCAGTATTTT. It translates to CSARDSRDRGADTQYF.